Presented here are 5 T cell receptor beta chains from one specimen sequenced in a study of cytomegalovirus exposure and HLA in healthy donors. Primers for the PCR totalled 60 Vbeta and 13 Jbeta. Method: immunoSEQ multiplex PCR; TCRdb's copy keeps in-frame clones and lacks some. The table records around 120,000 clones, under 90% of them present only once. The sequenced material came from PBMCs. Receptors were obtained from a female donor in good health and CMV-seropositive.

This chain joins TRBV6-1 and TRBJ2-7, with 10 bases aligning to TRBD1. Germline V gene sequence: CDR1 MNHNS, CDR2 SASEGT. The V and J ends lost 6 bases and 2 bases, in that order; junction bases with no gene match: 4. This CDR3 is built from 14 residues. This CDR3 is CASRGQGTTYEQYF. CDR3 sequence (DNA): TGTGCCAGCAGGGGACAGGGGACAACCTACGAGCAGTACTTC.

The genes are TRBV29-1 and TRBJ2-6; D not resolved. The CDR3 covers 15 residues. Trimming left V 3 bases short and J 0 bases short, with 9 bases between. Germline V gene sequence: CDR1 SQVTM, CDR2 ANQGSEA. The CDR3 bases are TGCAGCGTTGACTCAGGTTACTCTGGGGCCAACGTCCTGACTTTC. Translated: CSVDSGYSGANVLTF.

The rearrangement links TRBV18 to TRBJ1-2; unclear D gene. The CDR3 spans 14 residues. V lost 2 bases to trimming and J lost 0 bases, with 7 bases between them. Germline-derived CDR1 and CDR2 are KGHSH and LQKENI. CDR3 sequence reads: CASSPDGANYGYTF. CDR3 sequence (DNA): TGTGCCAGCTCACCAGACGGAGCTAACTATGGCTACACCTTC.

Regarding this clone: The junction departs from the called germline gene at one end, perhaps through a read error. The genes are TRBV7-2 and TRBJ1-2; 7 bases are a match to TRBD1. The germline gives CDR1 SGHTA, CDR2 FQGNSA. The CDR3 is 14 residues long. DNA of the CDR3: TGTGCCAGCAGCCTAGCCGGGACAGCCTATGGCTACACCTTC. It yields the protein CASSLAGTAYGYTF. Based on the CDR3 plus reference TRBV7-2 and TRBJ1-2, the full variable domain is GAGVSQSPSNKVTEKGKDVELRCDPISGHTALYWYRQSLGQGLEFLIYFQGNSAPDKSGLPSDRFSAERTGGSVSTLTIQRTQQEDSAVYLCASSLAGTAYGYTFGSGTRLTVV.

The genes are TRBV6-6 and TRBJ1-5; possible D gene TRBD1, 6 bases. Trimming shortened V by 2 bases and J by 7 bases, and 12 bases separated the two germline ends. This CDR3 has 14 amino acids. In germline, CDR1 is MNHNY, CDR2 SVGAGI (reference sequence). CDR3 sequence: CASSYRDIPQPQHF. CDR3 sequence (DNA): TGTGCCAGCAGTTACAGGGACATCCCACAGCCCCAGCATTTT.